The present TCR beta chain was sequenced within a study of shared clonotypes between healthy human individuals. The donors, healthy adults who were HIV-negative, had experienced no recent acute infections or vaccinations. The CDR3 extends over 12 amino acids. From germline, CDR1 is MDHEN and CDR2 SYDVKM. Trimming shortened V by 8 bases and J by 8 bases, and 15 bases separated the two germline ends. Whole-study results and caveats: The small donor group covered limited genetic and exposure diversity.

As to this clone: The antigen remains unidentified.

In the authors' workflow: Quality scores were absent from the junction-only immunoSEQ sequences, so filtering differed. The table came from immunoSEQ multiplex PCR; TCRdb's copy has only in-frame clones and leaves some out. The V and J calls and clone size are taken from that table; D and trimming were inferred from the DNA. The sample holds about 510,000 clones, about three quarters seen once. The material sequenced was PBMCs. The source is a woman aged 40-49 years in good health. Some clones in this sample may be carry-over from other donors' samples. V usage is TRBV28 and J usage is TRBJ1-2; the D gene is possibly TRBD1 (5 bases). The chain's CDR3 is CASAPGRAGYTF. DNA of the CDR3: TGTGCCAGCGCTCCGGGCAGGGCGGGCTACACCTTC.